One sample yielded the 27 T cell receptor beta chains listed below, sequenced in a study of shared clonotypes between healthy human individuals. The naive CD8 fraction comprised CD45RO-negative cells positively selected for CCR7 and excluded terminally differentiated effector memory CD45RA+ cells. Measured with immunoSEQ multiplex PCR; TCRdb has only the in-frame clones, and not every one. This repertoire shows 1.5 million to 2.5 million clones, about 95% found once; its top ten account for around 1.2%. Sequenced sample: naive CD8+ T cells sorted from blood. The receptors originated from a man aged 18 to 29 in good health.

CDR3 region: CASSPRWQGDNTGELFF. In DNA form, the CDR3 reads TGTGCCAGCTCACCACGTTGGCAGGGGGACAACACCGGGGAGCTGTTTTTT. The chain joins TRBV18 to TRBJ2-2, with TRBD1 matching over 7 bases. V shed 1 base, J shed 2 bases, and the junction held 7 bases outside the gene matches. The CDR3 extends over 17 amino acids. CDR1 is KGHSH, CDR2 LQKENI, per germline.

The CDR3: CASSLGGADTEAFF. The CDR3 coding sequence is TGTGCCAGCAGCTTAGGGGGGGCCGACACTGAAGCTTTCTTT. The rearrangement joins TRBV7-8 to TRBJ1-1; maybe TRBD1 (6 bases). Germline V gene lookup returns CDR1 SGHVS and CDR2 FQNEAQ. Trimming stripped 1 base from V and 3 bases from J, with 9 bases between. This CDR3 region has 14 residues.

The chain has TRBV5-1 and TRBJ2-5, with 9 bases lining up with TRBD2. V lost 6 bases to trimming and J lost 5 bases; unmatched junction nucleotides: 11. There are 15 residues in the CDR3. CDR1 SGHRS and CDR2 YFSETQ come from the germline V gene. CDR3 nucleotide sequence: TGCGCCAGCACGACTAGCGGCAACCAGGGGGAGACCCAGTACTTC. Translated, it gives CASTTSGNQGETQYF.

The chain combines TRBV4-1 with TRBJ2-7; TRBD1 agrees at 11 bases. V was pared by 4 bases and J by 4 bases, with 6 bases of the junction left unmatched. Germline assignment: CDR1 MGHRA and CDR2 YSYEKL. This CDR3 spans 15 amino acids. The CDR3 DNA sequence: TGCGCCAGCAGCCCCGGACAGGGGGCCCTTTACGAGCAGTACTTC. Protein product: CASSPGQGALYEQYF.

CDR3 nucleotide sequence: TGTGCCAGCAGTGAGGGGCCCTCGGGTGAGACCCAGTACTTC. Its translation is CASSEGPSGETQYF. V and J are TRBV6-1 and TRBJ2-5; D might be TRBD1 (5 bases). Trimming pared 3 bases from V and 5 bases from J, leaving 13 bases between. The length of the CDR3 is 14 residues. CDR1 MNHNS and CDR2 SASEGT come from the germline V gene.

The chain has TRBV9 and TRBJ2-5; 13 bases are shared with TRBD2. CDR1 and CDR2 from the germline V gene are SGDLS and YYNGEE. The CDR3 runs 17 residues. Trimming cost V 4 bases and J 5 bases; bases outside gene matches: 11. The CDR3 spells CASSIGTSGAEGETQYF. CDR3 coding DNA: TGTGCCAGCAGCATCGGGACTAGCGGGGCGGAGGGGGAGACCCAGTACTTC.

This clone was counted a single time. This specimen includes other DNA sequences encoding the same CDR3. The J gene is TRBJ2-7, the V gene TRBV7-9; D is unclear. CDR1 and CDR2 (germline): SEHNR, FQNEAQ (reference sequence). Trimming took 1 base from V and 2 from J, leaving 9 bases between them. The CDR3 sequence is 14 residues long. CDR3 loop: CASSLDAATYEQYF. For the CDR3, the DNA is TGTGCCAGCAGCTTAGATGCAGCCACCTACGAGCAGTACTTC.

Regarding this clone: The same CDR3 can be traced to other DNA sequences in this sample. The CDR3: CASSPTGSYEQYF. DNA for the CDR3: TGTGCCAGCAGTCCGACAGGCTCCTACGAGCAGTACTTC. The chain is built from TRBV6-5 and TRBJ2-7, with TRBD1 as a possible D gene (6 bases). V was trimmed by 5 bases and J by 0 bases, leaving 8 bases between them. The germline CDR1 and CDR2 sequences are MNHEY and SVGAGI. The CDR3 totals 13 residues.

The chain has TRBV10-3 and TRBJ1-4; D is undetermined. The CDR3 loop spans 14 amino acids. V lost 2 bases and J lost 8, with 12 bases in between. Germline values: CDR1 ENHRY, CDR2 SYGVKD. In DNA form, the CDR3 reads TGTGCCATCAGTGAGGAGCCCCTCGGGGAAAAACTGTTTTTT. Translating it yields CAISEEPLGEKLFF.

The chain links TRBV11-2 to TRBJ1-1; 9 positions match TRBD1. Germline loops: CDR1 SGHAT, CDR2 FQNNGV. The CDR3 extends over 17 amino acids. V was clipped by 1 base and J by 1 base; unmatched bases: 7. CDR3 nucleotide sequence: TGTGCCAGCAGCTTAGTTTTAGGGACAGGGAGGAACACTGAAGCTTTCTTT. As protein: CASSLVLGTGRNTEAFF.

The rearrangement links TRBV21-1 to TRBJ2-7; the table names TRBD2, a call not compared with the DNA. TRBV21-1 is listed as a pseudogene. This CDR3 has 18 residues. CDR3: CASSTSDPGLLSSYEQYF. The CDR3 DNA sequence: TGTGCCAGCAGCACTTCCGATCCGGGACTACTGAGCTCCTACGAGCAGTACTTC.

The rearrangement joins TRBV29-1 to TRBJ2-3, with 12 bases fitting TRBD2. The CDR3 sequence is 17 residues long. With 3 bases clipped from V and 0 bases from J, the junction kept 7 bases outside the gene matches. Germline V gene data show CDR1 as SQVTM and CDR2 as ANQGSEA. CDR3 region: CSVDGTSGRSSTDTQYF. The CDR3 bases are TGCAGCGTTGACGGGACTAGCGGGCGGTCCAGCACAGATACGCAGTATTTT.

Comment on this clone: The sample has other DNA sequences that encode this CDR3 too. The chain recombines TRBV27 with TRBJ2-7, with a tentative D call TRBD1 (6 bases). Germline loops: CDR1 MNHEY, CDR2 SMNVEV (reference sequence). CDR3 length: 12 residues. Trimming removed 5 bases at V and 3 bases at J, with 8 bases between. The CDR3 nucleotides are TGTGCCAGCAGTCCACAGGGCTACGAGCAGTACTTC. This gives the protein CASSPQGYEQYF.

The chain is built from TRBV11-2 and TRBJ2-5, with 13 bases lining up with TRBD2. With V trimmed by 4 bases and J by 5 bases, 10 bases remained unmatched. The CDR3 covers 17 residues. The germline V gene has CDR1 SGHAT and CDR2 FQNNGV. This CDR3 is CASSSGLAGEEWETQYF. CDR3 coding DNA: TGTGCCAGCAGCTCAGGACTAGCGGGGGAGGAGTGGGAGACCCAGTACTTC.

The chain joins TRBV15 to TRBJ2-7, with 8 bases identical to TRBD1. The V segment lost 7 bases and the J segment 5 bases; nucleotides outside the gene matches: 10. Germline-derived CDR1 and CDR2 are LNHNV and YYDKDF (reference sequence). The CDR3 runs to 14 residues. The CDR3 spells CATKTTDRADEQYF. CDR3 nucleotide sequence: TGTGCCACCAAAACTACGGACAGGGCCGACGAGCAGTACTTC. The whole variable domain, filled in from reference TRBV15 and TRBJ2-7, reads DAMVIQNPRYQVTQFGKPVTLSCSQTLNHNVMYWYQQKSSQAPKLLFHYYDKDFNNEADTPDNFQSRRPNTSFCFLDIRSPGLGDTAMYLCATKTTDRADEQYFGPGTRLTVT.

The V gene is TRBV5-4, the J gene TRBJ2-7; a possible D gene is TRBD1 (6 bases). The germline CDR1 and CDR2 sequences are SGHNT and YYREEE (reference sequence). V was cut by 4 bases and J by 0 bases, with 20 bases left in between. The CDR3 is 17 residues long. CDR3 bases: TGTGCCAGCAGCGTCTCTGGGGGACACCTGAGCTCCTACGAGCAGTACTTC. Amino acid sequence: CASSVSGGHLSSYEQYF.

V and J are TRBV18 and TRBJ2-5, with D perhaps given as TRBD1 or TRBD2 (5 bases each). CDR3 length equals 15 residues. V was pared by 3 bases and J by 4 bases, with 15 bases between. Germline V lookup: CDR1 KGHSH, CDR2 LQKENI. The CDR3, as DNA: TGTGCCAGCTCACCTGGGGGTAACAGTGGAGAGACCCAGTACTTC. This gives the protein CASSPGGNSGETQYF.

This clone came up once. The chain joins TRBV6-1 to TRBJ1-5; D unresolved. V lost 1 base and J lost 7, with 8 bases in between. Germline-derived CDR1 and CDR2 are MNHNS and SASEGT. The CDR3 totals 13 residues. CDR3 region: CASSEGPLQPQHF. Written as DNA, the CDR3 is TGTGCCAGCAGTGAAGGGCCCCTCCAGCCCCAGCATTTT.

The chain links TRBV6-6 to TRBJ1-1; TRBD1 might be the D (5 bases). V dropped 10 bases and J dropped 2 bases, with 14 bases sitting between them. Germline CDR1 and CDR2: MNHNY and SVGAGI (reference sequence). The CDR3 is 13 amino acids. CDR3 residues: CATYWGDNTEAFF. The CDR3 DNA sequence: TGTGCCACCTATTGGGGGGATAACACTGAAGCTTTCTTT.

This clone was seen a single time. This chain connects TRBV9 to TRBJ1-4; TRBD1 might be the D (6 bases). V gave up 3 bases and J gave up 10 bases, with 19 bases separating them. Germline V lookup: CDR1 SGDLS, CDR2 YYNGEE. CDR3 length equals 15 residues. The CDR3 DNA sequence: TGTGCCAGCAGCGGGGACACCGGTTACGGGGTAAAACTGTTTTTT. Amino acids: CASSGDTGYGVKLFF.

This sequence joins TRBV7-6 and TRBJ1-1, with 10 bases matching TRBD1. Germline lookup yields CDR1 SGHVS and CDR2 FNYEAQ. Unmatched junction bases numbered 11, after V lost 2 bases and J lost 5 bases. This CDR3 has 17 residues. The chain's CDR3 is CASSLSLQGQGTTEAFF. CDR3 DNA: TGTGCCAGCAGCTTAAGCCTTCAGGGACAGGGGACGACTGAAGCTTTCTTT.

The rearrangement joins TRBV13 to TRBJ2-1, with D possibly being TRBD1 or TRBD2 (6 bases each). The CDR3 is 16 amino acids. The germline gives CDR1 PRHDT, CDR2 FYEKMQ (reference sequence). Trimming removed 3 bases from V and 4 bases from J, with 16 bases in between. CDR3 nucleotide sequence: TGTGCCAGCAGCTTTTTAACGGGGGCCGGGTACAATGAGCAGTTCTTC. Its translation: CASSFLTGAGYNEQFF.

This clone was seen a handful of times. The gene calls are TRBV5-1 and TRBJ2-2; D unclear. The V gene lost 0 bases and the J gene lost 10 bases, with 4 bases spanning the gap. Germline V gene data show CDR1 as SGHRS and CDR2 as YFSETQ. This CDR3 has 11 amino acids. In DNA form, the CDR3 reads TGCGCCAGCAGCTTGGGAGTGGAGCTGTTTTTT. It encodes CASSLGVELFF. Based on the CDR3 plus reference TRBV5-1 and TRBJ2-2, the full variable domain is KAGVTQTPRYLIKTRGQQVTLSCSPISGHRSVSWYQQTPGQGLQFLFEYFSETQRNKGNFPGRFSGRQFSNSRSEMNVSTLELGDSALYLCASSLGVELFFGEGSRLTVL.

CDR3 region: CASSLAPISSEETYEQYF. As DNA, the CDR3 is TGTGCCAGCAGCTTAGCGCCCATTTCTAGCGAAGAGACTTACGAGCAGTACTTC. The V gene is TRBV7-6, the J gene TRBJ2-7; tentative D call: TRBD2 (6 bases). Trimming removed 0 bases at V and 4 bases at J, with 22 bases between. In germline, CDR1 is SGHVS, CDR2 FNYEAQ. The CDR3 spans 18 residues.

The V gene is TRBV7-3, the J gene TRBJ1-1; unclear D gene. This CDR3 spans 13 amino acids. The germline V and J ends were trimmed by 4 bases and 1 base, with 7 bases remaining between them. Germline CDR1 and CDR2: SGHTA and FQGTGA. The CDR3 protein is CASSWSPNTEAFF. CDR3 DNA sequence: TGTGCCAGCAGCTGGTCCCCGAACACTGAAGCTTTCTTT.

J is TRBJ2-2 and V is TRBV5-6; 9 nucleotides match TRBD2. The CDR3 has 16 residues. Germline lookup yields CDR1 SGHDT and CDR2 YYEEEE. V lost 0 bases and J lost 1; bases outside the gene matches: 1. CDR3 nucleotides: TGTGCCAGCAGCTTGGAACTAGCGGGGAACACCGGGGAGCTGTTTTTT. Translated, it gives CASSLELAGNTGELFF.

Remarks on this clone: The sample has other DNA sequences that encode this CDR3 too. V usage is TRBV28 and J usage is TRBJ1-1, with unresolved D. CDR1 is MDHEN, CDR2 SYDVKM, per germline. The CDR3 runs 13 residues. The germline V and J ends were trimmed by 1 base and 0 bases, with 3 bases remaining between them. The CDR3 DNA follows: TGTGCCAGCAGTTTATCCGTGAACACTGAAGCTTTCTTT. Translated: CASSLSVNTEAFF.